This entry concerns a single T cell receptor beta chain. As yet, its antigen is unknown. The entry originates in a study of beta chain features in type 1 diabetes. This CDR3 comprises 15 residues. The germline V and J ends were trimmed by 2 bases and 0 bases, with 8 bases remaining between them. Per the germline V gene, CDR1 is SGHDN and CDR2 is FVKESK. Study results and limitations: Patients with Type 1 diabetes showed moderately but significantly shorter TCRB CDR3s in all four CD4+ subsets.

Expressed TCRB transcripts were sequenced after all isolated RNA was converted to cDNA. The method was immunoSEQ multiplex PCR; TCRdb's version includes in-frame clones alone and lacks a portion of them. The sample records more than 550,000 clones, around 15% being singletons. The rearrangement links TRBV14 to TRBJ1-3; no reliable D call. The sequencing input was naive CD4+ T cells from blood. The clonotype originates from a man aged 18 to 29 with type 1 diabetes. CDR3 DNA sequence: TGTGCCAGCAGCCAACGACTGAGCTCTGGAAACACCATATATTTT. Residues: CASSQRLSSGNTIYF. Complete variable domain (other parts from reference TRBV14 and TRBJ1-3): EAGVTQFPSHSVIEKGQTVTLRCDPISGHDNLYWYRRVMGKEIKFLLHFVKESKQDESGMPNNRFLAERTGGTYSTLKVQPAELEDSGVYFCASSQRLSSGNTIYFGEGSWLTVV.